The entry below describes one T cell receptor (beta chain). Antigen specificity is unknown. Germline V lookup: CDR1 MGHDK, CDR2 SYGVNS. This CDR3 spans 15 amino acids. Between the trimmed V and J ends, which lost 4 bases and 5 bases, there was a span of 17 bases. TCRdb's table, derived via immunoSEQ multiplex PCR, lists solely in-frame clones and lacks some. The sample has 430,000 or so clones, roughly nine tenths seen once. This sample is drawn from a study of Ad26.COV2.S vaccination and SARS-CoV-2 variants. Study context: By the intramuscular route, Ad26.COV2.S was given once, or twice 56 days apart.

Study-wide results and caveats: Reported findings describe substantial breadth in spike-specific CD8+ and CD4+ T cell responses following vaccination.

Treatment of the sample: about 20 received Ad26.COV2.S at low or high dose, single or two shots; 5 received placebo; per-sample allocation not given. The samples were gathered on day 63 after the first injection of vaccine or placebo. The TCR originated in a person between 18 and 60 years old who received the Ad26.COV2.S COVID-19 vaccine or a placebo. The specimen was peripheral blood, collected in a trial of Ad26.COV2.S vaccine versus placebo. The V call is TRBV25-1, the J call TRBJ1-1, with D tentatively TRBD1 (5 bases). CDR3 DNA sequence: TGTGCCAGCAGTGCGTATAGAAGGGGATGGACTGAAGCTTTCTTT. This codes for CASSAYRRGWTEAFF. The full variable domain, with the rest looked up from reference TRBV25-1 and TRBJ1-1, is EADIYQTPRYLVIGTGKKITLECSQTMGHDKMYWYQQDPGMELHLIHYSYGVNSTEKGDLSSESTVSRIRTEHFPLTLESARPSHTSQYLCASSAYRRGWTEAFFGQGTRLTVV.